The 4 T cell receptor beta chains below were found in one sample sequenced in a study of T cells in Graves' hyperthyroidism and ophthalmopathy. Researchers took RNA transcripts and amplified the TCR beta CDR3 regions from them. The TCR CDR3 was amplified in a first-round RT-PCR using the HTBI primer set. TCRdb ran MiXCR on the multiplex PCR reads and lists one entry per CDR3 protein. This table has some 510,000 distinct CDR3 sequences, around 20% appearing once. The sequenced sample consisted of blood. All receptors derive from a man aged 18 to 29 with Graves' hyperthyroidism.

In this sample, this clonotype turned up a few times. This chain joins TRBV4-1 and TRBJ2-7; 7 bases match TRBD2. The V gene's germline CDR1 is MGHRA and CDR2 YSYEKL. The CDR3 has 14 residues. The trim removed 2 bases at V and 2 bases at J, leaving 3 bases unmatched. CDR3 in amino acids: CASSQSGAPYEQYF. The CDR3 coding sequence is TGCGCCAGCAGCCAAAGCGGGGCTCCCTACGAGCAGTACTTC.

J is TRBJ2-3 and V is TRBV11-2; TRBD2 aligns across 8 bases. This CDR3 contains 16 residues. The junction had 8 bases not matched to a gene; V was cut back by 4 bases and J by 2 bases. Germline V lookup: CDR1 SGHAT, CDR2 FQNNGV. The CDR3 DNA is TGTGCCAGCAGCTCGGGGGGGATAATACCCACAGATACGCAGTATTTT. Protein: CASSSGGIIPTDTQYF.

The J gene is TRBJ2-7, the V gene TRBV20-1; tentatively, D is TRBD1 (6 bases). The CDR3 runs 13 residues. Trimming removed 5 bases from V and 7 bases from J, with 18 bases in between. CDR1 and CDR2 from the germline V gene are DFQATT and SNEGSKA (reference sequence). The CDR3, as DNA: TGCAGTGCTCGCTCCCCCCAGGGGCGGGAGCAGTACTTC. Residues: CSARSPQGREQYF.

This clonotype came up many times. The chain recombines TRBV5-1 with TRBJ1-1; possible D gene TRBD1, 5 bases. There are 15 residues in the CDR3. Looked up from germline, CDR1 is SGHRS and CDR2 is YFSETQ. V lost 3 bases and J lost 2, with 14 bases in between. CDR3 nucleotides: TGCGCCAGCAGCTCCCCCGTGGGGGAAAACACTGAAGCTTTCTTT. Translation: CASSSPVGENTEAFF.